The next 26 T cell receptor beta chains were all read from a single sample in a study of post-analysis software for immune sequencing data. Overall study results and limits: Four to six TRBV segments were significantly more frequent in patients than in controls. TRBV5-6, TRBV5-1 and TRBV20-1 were among these segments.

Included in the TCR beta cDNA libraries were unique molecular identifiers. TCRdb fed the PCR reads into MiXCR, producing one record per CDR3 protein. The profile shows around 710,000 distinct CDR3 sequences, 40% to 55% of them singletons. These receptors have no known antigen. The sequencing input was blood. These receptors were collected from a girl under 18 with multiple sclerosis.

V usage is TRBV12-3 or TRBV12-4 and J usage is TRBJ1-2; D uncertain. The CDR3 sequence is 12 residues long. Trimming left V 7 bases short and J 0 bases short, with 6 bases between. CDR3 loop: CASTYSNYGYTF. The CDR3 DNA reads TGTGCCAGCACCTACTCTAACTATGGCTACACCTTC.

The V gene is TRBV14, the J gene TRBJ1-2; 7 bases map to TRBD1. Germline CDR1 and CDR2: SGHDN and FVKESK. The CDR3 runs 16 residues. J was trimmed by 2 bases and V by 0 bases; bases with no gene match: 6. The CDR3 region is CASSQEIGGPNYGYTF. In DNA, the CDR3 is TGTGCCAGCAGCCAAGAGATAGGGGGCCCGAACTATGGCTACACCTTC.

The CDR3 sequence: CASRGGRGTDTQYF. The DNA of the CDR3 is TGTGCCAGTAGGGGGGGGCGAGGCACAGATACGCAGTATTTT. V gene TRBV19 combines with J gene TRBJ2-3; a possible D gene is TRBD2 (7 bases). In germline, CDR1 is LNHDA, CDR2 SQIVND (reference sequence). The germline V and J ends were trimmed by 6 bases and 1 base, with 11 bases remaining between them. The CDR3 spans 14 residues. Full variable domain (rest looked up from reference TRBV19 and TRBJ2-3): DGGITQSPKYLFRKEGQNVTLSCEQNLNHDAMYWYRQDPGQGLRLIYYSQIVNDFQKGDIAEGYSVSREKKESFPLTVTSAQKNPTAFYLCASRGGRGTDTQYFGPGTRLTVL.

The V gene is TRBV28, the J gene TRBJ2-7, with 7 bases lining up with TRBD1. Near its end, the DNA agrees better with TRBJ2-5, so the J call may be wrong. CDR1 MDHEN and CDR2 SYDVKM come from the germline V gene. The CDR3 has 13 residues. The CDR3 DNA is TGTGCCACAATGATCCCGGACAGGGAGACCCAGTACTTC. Amino acid sequence: CATMIPDRETQYF.

The V call is TRBV21-1, the J call TRBJ1-4. TRBV21-1 is designated a pseudogene. The CDR3 spans 15 residues. The CDR3 DNA reads as TGTGCCAGCGGTGGTCTGGGGGCCTCCCATGAAAAACTGTTTTTT. Amino acid sequence: CASGGLGASHEKLFF.

The rearrangement joins TRBV12-3 or TRBV12-4 to TRBJ1-2, with 9 bases matching TRBD1. The V segment lost 4 bases and the J segment 2 bases; nucleotides outside the gene matches: 5. The CDR3 has 15 residues. The CDR3 spells CASSYGQGPNYGYTF. CDR3 sequence (DNA): TGTGCCAGCAGTTACGGACAGGGGCCCAACTATGGCTACACCTTC.

This chain uses TRBV5-1 with TRBJ2-5, with 8 bases fitting TRBD1. TRBJ2-7 explains the end of the DNA better; the J call may be wrong. The length of the CDR3 is 13 residues. The germline gives CDR1 SGHRS, CDR2 YFSETQ. CDR3: CASSKGQGGEQYF. The CDR3 nucleotides read TGCGCCAGCAGCAAAGGACAGGGTGGCGAGCAGTACTTC.

The table lists this clonotype with many counts. The chain is built from TRBV20-1 and TRBJ2-3; D is possibly TRBD2 (5 bases). The CDR3 runs 13 residues. Germline CDR1 DFQATT, CDR2 SNEGSKA (reference sequence). V lost 4 bases and J lost 0, with 8 bases in between. The DNA of the CDR3 is TGCAGTGCTACCCAGCGGAGCACAGATACGCAGTATTTT. It is translated as CSATQRSTDTQYF.

The genes are TRBV20-1 and TRBJ2-6; tentatively, D is TRBD1 (7 bases). V lost 6 bases, J lost 4 bases, and 25 bases lay in between. Germline CDR1 reads DFQATT; CDR2 reads SNEGSKA (reference sequence). The CDR3 covers 18 residues. As DNA, the CDR3 is TGCAGTGCGGAGGGGGCCGGTGGGTTTATAACGGGGGCCAACGTCCTGACTTTC. As protein: CSAEGAGGFITGANVLTF.

The J gene is TRBJ1-5, the V gene TRBV7-8; D is ambiguous. This CDR3 contains 16 residues. The V gene's germline CDR1 is SGHVS and CDR2 FQNEAQ. Trimming took off 1 base at V and 4 bases at J, with 14 bases between the two ends. The CDR3 sequence: CASSLGRGPWNQPQHF. CDR3 bases: TGTGCCAGCAGCTTAGGGCGGGGTCCCTGGAATCAGCCCCAGCATTTT.

This rearrangement joins TRBV11-2 to TRBJ1-4; the match to TRBD1 covers 8 bases. Losses at the gene ends were 4 bases for V and 1 base for J; bases not matched to a gene: 8. Germline assignment: CDR1 SGHAT and CDR2 FQNNGV. The length of the CDR3 is 17 residues. The CDR3 protein is CASSSGQGWGTNEKLFF. The CDR3 region has the DNA TGTGCCAGCAGCTCTGGACAGGGATGGGGAACTAATGAAAAACTGTTTTTT.

In this sample, this clonotype turned up once. This rearrangement joins TRBV29-1 to TRBJ2-1, with D unclear. CDR1 and CDR2 from the germline V gene are SQVTM and ANQGSEA. The CDR3 runs to 10 residues. Deletions cut 6 bases from V and 7 bases from J, with 7 bases between. The CDR3, as DNA: TGCAGCGTCCACCCGAATGAGCAGTTCTTC. Its translation: CSVHPNEQFF.

This clonotype turned up a few times. The gene calls are TRBV12-3 or TRBV12-4 and TRBJ1-2; 7 nucleotides agree with TRBD1. The CDR3 consists of 17 residues. V lost 4 bases, J lost 5 bases, and 16 bases stayed unmatched. CDR3 in DNA: TGTGCCAGCAGTTCCCCCATCGACAGGCAGGGGGAATATGGCTACACCTTC. Its translation: CASSSPIDRQGEYGYTF.

CDR3: CASRVTDGVVEKQYF. As DNA, the CDR3 is TGTGCCAGCAGAGTTACCGACGGGGTAGTTGAGAAGCAGTACTTC. The rearrangement links TRBV6-5 to TRBJ2-5, with TRBD2 as a possible D gene (5 bases). Germline assignment: CDR1 MNHEY and CDR2 SVGAGI. The CDR3 is 15 residues long. The V end was cut by 6 bases, the J end by 11 bases, with 25 bases between.

V and J are TRBV4-3 and TRBJ1-2; 7 bases map to TRBD1. This CDR3 has 16 residues. V was clipped by 9 bases and J by 3 bases; unmatched bases: 16. The V gene's germline CDR1 is LGHNA and CDR2 YSLEER. The CDR3 sequence is CASSRSDRATDYGYTF. The CDR3 DNA is TGCGCCAGTTCCCGTTCCGACAGGGCCACCGACTATGGCTACACCTTC.

V is TRBV7-9 and J is TRBJ1-1; a weak D match, TRBD1 (5 bases). Deletions cut 4 bases from V and 5 bases from J, with 20 bases between. The CDR3 is made up of 16 amino acids. Germline V CDR1 and CDR2: SEHNR, FQNEAQ (reference sequence). CDR3 in amino acids: CASSSGPGGDRTEAFF. The CDR3 nucleotides read TGTGCCAGCAGCTCCGGGCCGGGGGGAGATAGGACTGAAGCTTTCTTT. The entire variable domain, with the rest obtained from reference TRBV7-9 and TRBJ1-1, is as follows: DTGVSQNPRHKITKRGQNVTFRCDPISEHNRLYWYRQTLGQGPEFLTYFQNEAQLEKSRLLSDRFSAERPKGSFSTLEIQRTEQGDSAMYLCASSSGPGGDRTEAFFGQGTRLTVV.

The chain recombines TRBV7-9 with TRBJ2-7, with no clear D. V gave up 5 bases and J gave up 7 bases, with 12 bases separating them. The V gene's germline CDR1 is SEHNR and CDR2 FQNEAQ (reference sequence). This CDR3 is built from 12 residues. CDR3 coding DNA: TGTGCCAGCAGCGGCACGGTTTATGAGCAGTACTTC. Amino acids: CASSGTVYEQYF.

This clonotype was found a few times. V and J are TRBV5-6 and TRBJ1-1; D is ambiguous. This CDR3 has 13 residues. Germline CDR1 is SGHDT and CDR2 is YYEEEE. Between the trimmed V and J ends, which lost 1 base and 5 bases, there was a span of 9 bases. Here the CDR3 reads CASSLLLRTEAFF. The CDR3, as DNA: TGTGCCAGCAGCTTGCTCCTTCGGACTGAAGCTTTCTTT.

This clonotype turned up a few times. The CDR3 protein is CASSQERETSGLDEQYF. CDR3 coding DNA: TGTGCCAGCAGCCAAGAACGGGAGACTAGCGGGTTGGACGAGCAGTACTTC. This chain links TRBV4-2 with TRBJ2-7; 10 bases fit TRBD2. The CDR3 spans 17 residues. V was pared by 0 bases and J by 5 bases, with 10 bases of the junction left unmatched. Per the germline V gene, CDR1 is LGHNA and CDR2 is YNFKEQ.

CDR3 bases: TGTGCCAGCAAACCTCTAGCGGGAGTGGTCTACAATGAGCAGTTCTTC. As protein: CASKPLAGVVYNEQFF. The chain recombines TRBV6-5 with TRBJ2-1, with TRBD2 identical over 10 bases. The CDR3 totals 16 residues. Germline-derived CDR1 and CDR2 are MNHEY and SVGAGI. J gave up 3 bases and V 7 bases, and 9 bases lay outside the gene matches.

The V and J genes are TRBV4-1 and TRBJ1-1, with D possibly being TRBD1 (5 bases). With 8 bases removed from V and 1 base from J, the gap between germline ends came to 11 bases. The CDR3 loop spans 13 amino acids. Germline V gives CDR1 MGHRA, CDR2 YSYEKL. CDR3 sequence: CASLGAENTEAFF. CDR3 DNA: TGCGCCAGCCTCGGGGCAGAGAACACTGAAGCTTTCTTT.

This clonotype was seen a few times. The rearrangement joins TRBV5-6 to TRBJ1-4; no clear D gene. Trimming took off 2 bases at V and 2 bases at J, with 7 bases between the two ends. The CDR3 loop spans 14 amino acids. Germline V gene lookup returns CDR1 SGHDT and CDR2 YYEEEE. CDR3 sequence reads: CASSFLQTNEKLFF. The CDR3 nucleotides are TGTGCCAGCAGCTTTTTACAGACTAATGAAAAACTGTTTTTT.

This clonotype was found many times. The rearrangement uses TRBV9 and TRBJ2-1; TRBD2 aligns across 11 bases. The CDR3 runs 15 residues. Per germline, CDR1 SGDLS and CDR2 YYNGEE. The junction had 2 bases not matched to a gene; V was cut back by 0 bases and J by 6 bases. CDR3 region: CASSVEGLAVNEQFF. The CDR3 DNA follows: TGTGCCAGCAGCGTAGAGGGACTAGCGGTCAATGAGCAGTTCTTC.

The chain uses TRBV12-3 or TRBV12-4 and TRBJ2-1; TRBD2 matches at 13 bases. V gave up 7 bases and J gave up 4 bases; unmatched junction bases: 13. This CDR3 is built from 18 residues. The CDR3 here is CASTKHEGLAGLYNEQFF. The CDR3 region has the DNA TGTGCCAGCACGAAACATGAGGGACTAGCGGGATTGTACAATGAGCAGTTCTTC.

This clonotype has a handful of counts. J is TRBJ2-3 and V is TRBV7-2; D gene ambiguous. This CDR3 spans 17 amino acids. Trimming took off 1 base at V and 1 base at J, with 15 bases between the two ends. Germline values: CDR1 SGHTA, CDR2 FQGNSA. The CDR3 region is CASSLVSAVGGTDTQYF. CDR3 in DNA: TGTGCCAGCAGCTTAGTCAGTGCGGTTGGGGGCACAGATACGCAGTATTTT. Based on the CDR3 plus reference TRBV7-2 and TRBJ2-3, the full variable domain is GAGVSQSPSNKVTEKGKDVELRCDPISGHTALYWYRQSLGQGLEFLIYFQGNSAPDKSGLPSDRFSAERTGGSVSTLTIQRTQQEDSAVYLCASSLVSAVGGTDTQYFGPGTRLTVL.

This clonotype was seen a handful of times. V is TRBV7-2 and J is TRBJ2-1; tentative D call: TRBD2 (6 bases). The V gene's germline CDR1 is SGHTA and CDR2 FQGNSA. The length of the CDR3 is 15 residues. The V end was cut by 4 bases, the J end by 5 bases, with 15 bases between. Here the CDR3 DNA reads TGTGCCAGCAGCTCCTCGGTAGCGGACCACAATGAGCAGTTCTTC. Its protein product is CASSSSVADHNEQFF.